These T cell receptor beta chains were read from a single sample in a study of T cell responses to AZD1222 COVID-19 vaccine. TCRdb's copy holds only in-frame clones and misses some; the assay was immunoSEQ multiplex PCR. The sample lists 90,000 to 120,000 clones; about 85% were seen once. The sample here was peripheral blood, taken 28 days after the second AZD1222 dose. The receptors derive from an adult who received the AZD1222 COVID-19 vaccine. Both conserved end residues are part of each CDR3. D genes are given only for firm matches. Clone size is given for some rows only: seen once, a few or many times, or a class if the clone is expanded.

clone size | J gene | V gene | D gene | CDR3 DNA | CDR3 protein
NA | TRBJ1-2 | TRBV28 | TRBD1 | TGTGCCAGCGGACAGGTCAACTATGGCTACACCTTC | CASGQVNYGYTF
NA | TRBJ2-7 | TRBV9 | TRBD1 | TGTGCCGCCGTCCCCGGGGGACAGGTAGTAGAGCAGTACTTC | CAAVPGGQVVEQYF
NA | TRBJ2-3 | TRBV4-2 | NA | TGTGCCAGCAGCCAAGAAGCGAGGGTTACAACAGATACGCAGTATTTT | CASSQEARVTTDTQYF
NA | TRBJ2-7 | TRBV3-1/TRBV3-2 | TRBD2 | TGTGCCAGCAGCTTTACAAAGCGGGGGGGCGCGGAGCAGTACTTC | CASSFTKRGGAEQYF
NA | TRBJ1-6 | TRBV27 | NA | TGTGCCAGCAGTTTTTGGGACTCCAATTCACCCCTCCACTTT | CASSFWDSNSPLHF
NA | TRBJ1-3 | TRBV19 | NA | TGTGCCAGTAGGGGGTTTACTGGAAACACCATATATTTT | CASRGFTGNTIYF
NA | TRBJ1-3 | TRBV18 | NA | TGTGCCAGCTCACCCGGAACAGGTTCCTCTGGAAACACCATATATTTT | CASSPGTGSSGNTIYF
NA | TRBJ1-1 | TRBV29-1 | NA | TGCAGCGTCCGATGGGGGGGCACTGAAGCTTTCTTT | CSVRWGGTEAFF
NA | TRBJ1-1 | TRBV4-3 | NA | TGCGCCAGCAGCCCGGGCCAGGGGACTGAAGCTTTCTTT | CASSPGQGTEAFF
NA | TRBJ2-2 | TRBV7-2 | NA | TGTGCCAGCAGCTCCTTGGGGGGGAACACCGGGGAGCTGTTTTTT | CASSSLGGNTGELFF
few | TRBJ1-2 | TRBV4-3 | TRBD1 | TGCGCCAGCAGCCAAGAGACAGGGTGGGGCTACACCTTC | CASSQETGWGYTF
NA | TRBJ2-3 | TRBV24-1 | NA | TGTGCCACCAGTGCCCGGGGCAGGGGAGGGACAGATACGCAGTATTTT | CATSARGRGGTDTQYF
NA | TRBJ1-5 | TRBV6-5 | TRBD1 | TGTGCCAGCAAGAGCCTCGACAGGGCGCAGCCCCAGCATTTT | CASKSLDRAQPQHF
NA | TRBJ2-3 | TRBV7-9 | NA | TGTGCCAGCAGCTTGCGGTGGGAAAATCCAGATACGCAGTATTTT | CASSLRWENPDTQYF
once | TRBJ1-2 | TRBV5-6 | NA | TGTGCCAGCAGCTACGAAGACTATGGCTACACCTTC | CASSYEDYGYTF
NA | TRBJ1-5 | TRBV7-9 | NA | TGTGCCAGCAGCTTAGGTGAGACCCAGCATTTT | CASSLGETQHF
NA | TRBJ2-3 | TRBV5-1 | TRBD1 | TGCGCCAGCAGCAGGGACAGGCCCACAGATACGCAGTATTTT | CASSRDRPTDTQYF
NA | TRBJ1-1 | TRBV28 | TRBD1 | TGTGCCAGCAGAAGCGGACAGGAGATAAATGAAGCTTTCTTT | CASRSGQEINEAFF
NA | TRBJ1-6 | TRBV28 | TRBD1 | TGTGCCAGCAGTTCCTCGGACAGGGTAGGGCCCCTCCACTTT | CASSSSDRVGPLHF
NA | TRBJ2-7 | TRBV2 | TRBD2 | TGTGCCAGCAGCTCTAGCGGGGGCTACGAGCAGTACTTC | CASSSSGGYEQYF
NA | TRBJ1-1 | TRBV7-2 | NA | TGTGCCAGCAGCTTAGCTGGTCGGCAGGGGTCGGCTTTCTTT | CASSLAGRQGSAFF
NA | TRBJ2-5 | TRBV27 | TRBD1 | TGTGCCAGCAGTTTAAAGGGACAGCCGTACCAAGAGACCCAGTACTTC | CASSLKGQPYQETQYF
NA | TRBJ1-2 | TRBV19 | TRBD1 | TGTGCCAGTAGTATTGGAGCCGGGACAGGGATGAATGGCTACACCTTC | CASSIGAGTGMNGYTF
NA | TRBJ1-1 | TRBV9 | NA | TGTGCCAGCAGCGTAGGAACCGGGACACCAAATATATATTCGAACACTGAAGCTTTCTTT | CASSVGTGTPNIYSNTEAFF
NA | TRBJ2-7 | TRBV6-1 | NA | TGTGCCAGCAGTGAAGAGGACGGGCAGGGGAACCACGAGCAGTACTTC | CASSEEDGQGNHEQYF
NA | TRBJ2-7 | TRBV7-9 | TRBD1 | TGTGCCAGCAGCCCCGCCCGGGACAGGGGCTACGAGCAGTACTTC | CASSPARDRGYEQYF
NA | TRBJ1-1 | TRBV3-1/TRBV3-2 | TRBD1 | TGTGCCAGCAGCCATCGGACAGGAGCGGGTTTCTTT | CASSHRTGAGFF
NA | TRBJ1-6 | TRBV5-1 | TRBD1 | TGCGCCAGCAGCTTGGGGACAGGGGGCCTTTCATATAATTCACCCCTCCACTTT | CASSLGTGGLSYNSPLHF
NA | TRBJ2-4 | TRBV19 | NA | TGTGCCAGTAGTATAAGTACAGGGTTCAAAAACATTCAGTACTTC | CASSISTGFKNIQYF
NA | TRBJ1-2 | TRBV28 | NA | TGTGCCAGCAGTTTATTGCCAGCCTATGGCTACACCTTC | CASSLLPAYGYTF
NA | TRBJ1-1 | TRBV7-9 | NA | TGTGCCAGCAGCTTTCGGGGGCCGGAAGCTTTCTTT | CASSFRGPEAFF
NA | TRBJ2-2 | TRBV30 | NA | TGTGCCTCGGGACAGAACACCGGGGAGCTGTTTTTT | CASGQNTGELFF
NA | TRBJ2-1 | TRBV5-1 | TRBD1 | TGCGCCAGCAGCATCTATAGGGACAGGGGGATTGACTACAATGAGCAGTTCTTC | CASSIYRDRGIDYNEQFF
NA | TRBJ1-5 | TRBV7-2 | TRBD1 | TGTGCCAGCAGTTGGGACAGGGGGACTCAGCCCCAGCATTTT | CASSWDRGTQPQHF
many | TRBJ1-1 | TRBV4-1 | NA | TGCGCCAGCAGCGGCAGAACAGGGAGGAACACTGAAGCTTTCTTT | CASSGRTGRNTEAFF
NA | TRBJ1-1 | TRBV10-1 | NA | TGCGCCAGCAGTGCCTTAGTCGGGGGAAACACTGAAGCTTTCTTT | CASSALVGGNTEAFF
once | TRBJ1-5 | TRBV19 | NA | TGTGCCAGTAGTTCTATGAGGCAGCCCCAGCATTTT | CASSSMRQPQHF
NA | TRBJ2-5 | TRBV7-5 | NA | TGTGTCAGAAGCTTAGACAGGGGACGGGGGCAAGAGACCCAGTACTTC | CVRSLDRGRGQETQYF
NA | TRBJ1-2 | TRBV5-1 | NA | TGCGCCAGCAGCTTGGGGACAGCCTATGGCTACACCTTC | CASSLGTAYGYTF
NA | TRBJ1-2 | TRBV28 | TRBD1 | TGTGCCAGCCTAGGGCAGGGGGCGCAGGGCTACACCTTC | CASLGQGAQGYTF
NA | TRBJ1-2 | TRBV19 | NA | TGTGCCAGTAGTATATCGATCGGCGGTAACTATGGCTACACCTTC | CASSISIGGNYGYTF
NA | TRBJ1-2 | TRBV4-1 | NA | TGCGCCAGCAGCCAAGATAGGGCGGAGTTAGGCTATGGCTACACCTTC | CASSQDRAELGYGYTF
NA | TRBJ2-3 | TRBV6-5 | NA | TGTGCCAGCAGACGGACGGCCACAGATACGCAGTATTTT | CASRRTATDTQYF
NA | TRBJ1-5 | TRBV4-1 | NA | TGCGCCAGCAGCCAAGATGAATCAGGGATCCCCAATCAGCCCCAGCATTTT | CASSQDESGIPNQPQHF
NA | TRBJ1-4 | TRBV3-1/TRBV3-2 | TRBD1 | TGTGCCAGCAGCCCCCAGGGACAGGGTGGGGAAAAACTGTTTTTT | CASSPQGQGGEKLFF
NA | TRBJ2-7 | TRBV7-2 | NA | TGTGCCAGCAGCTTAATTGCGGGGCCCTACGAGCAGTACTTC | CASSLIAGPYEQYF
NA | TRBJ2-7 | TRBV5-1 | TRBD1 | TGCGCCAGCAGCTTCAGACAGGGGGCTTACGAGCAGTACTTC | CASSFRQGAYEQYF
NA | TRBJ2-5 | TRBV24-1 | NA | TGTGCCACCAGTGACCTGGGAGACTACGGCGGGGAGACCCAGTACTTC | CATSDLGDYGGETQYF
NA | TRBJ1-1 | TRBV6-6 | NA | TGTGCCAGCAGACCCGGACGGATCAAGGGGACTGAAGCTTTCTTT | CASRPGRIKGTEAFF
NA | TRBJ1-2 | TRBV27 | TRBD1 | TGTGCCAGCAGTTGGGGCGGACAGGGGCTCAATGGCTACACCTTC | CASSWGGQGLNGYTF
once | TRBJ1-1 | TRBV5-6 | NA | TGTGCCAGCAGCTTGCTGGGGGCGGTGAACACTGAAGCTTTCTTT | CASSLLGAVNTEAFF
few | TRBJ2-7 | TRBV4-1 | TRBD1 | TGCGCCAGCAGCCAAAGACAGGGATCCACATACGAGCAGTACTTC | CASSQRQGSTYEQYF
NA | TRBJ1-2 | TRBV4-2 | NA | TGTGCCAGCAGCAACCGGGCCCTACTCGGCTATGGCTACACCTTC | CASSNRALLGYGYTF
NA | TRBJ2-7 | TRBV4-2 | TRBD2 | TGTGCCAGCAGCCAAGATCACCTAGCGGGGGGGCGGGACGAGCAGTACTTC | CASSQDHLAGGRDEQYF
NA | TRBJ1-2 | TRBV4-1 | NA | TGCGCCAGCAGCCAAGAAAGCAGTAACTATGGCTACACCTTC | CASSQESSNYGYTF
NA | TRBJ1-6 | TRBV5-1 | NA | TGCGCCAGCAGCTTGGAGGGTCACTTATATAATTCACCCCTCCACTTT | CASSLEGHLYNSPLHF
NA | TRBJ2-7 | TRBV7-2 | NA | TGTGCCAGCAGCTTAGGGGGGATTACCAATTACGAGCAGTACTTC | CASSLGGITNYEQYF
NA | TRBJ2-1 | TRBV9 | NA | TGTGCCAGCAGCGTAGGTCAGGTTGATGGTGAGCAGTTCTTC | CASSVGQVDGEQFF
NA | TRBJ1-1 | TRBV28 | NA | TGTGCCAGCAAACAGCACATGAACACTGAAGCTTTCTTT | CASKQHMNTEAFF